The next 15 T cell receptor beta chains were all read from a single sample in a study of OX40 agonist ivuxolimab in advanced cancers. Library creation used the immunoSEQ multiplex PCR assay. Imported from immuneACCESS, the table was reduced by TCRdb to in-frame sequences with V and J called. These copies leave out some clones; in studies compared against another copy, an unresolved V gene accounts for under half, and the cause of the remainder is not known. This sample comprises about 63,000 clones, roughly four fifths of them detected only once. Jointly, the top ten make up roughly 0.99% of the sample. This sample comprised CD4+ or CD8+ T cells sorted from blood, obtained in a trial of the OX40 agonist ivuxolimab. These TCRs come from an adult with an advanced solid tumor such as melanoma, head and neck, liver or kidney cancer.

CDR3 DNA: TGTGCCAGCAGCTTGGGGGGGACAAATTACAATGAGCAGTTCTTC. Encoded protein: CASSLGGTNYNEQFF. This chain joins TRBV5-8 and TRBJ2-1, with D maybe TRBD1 (6 bases). This CDR3 has 15 amino acids. The V gene lost 0 bases and the J gene lost 4 bases, with 11 bases spanning the gap. Looked up from germline, CDR1 is SGHTS and CDR2 is YDEGEE.

CDR3 in amino acids: CASSMGGGADTQYF. The CDR3, as DNA: TGTGCCAGTAGTATGGGGGGGGGCGCAGATACGCAGTATTTT. This rearrangement joins TRBV19 to TRBJ2-3, with a tentative D call TRBD2 (7 bases). The CDR3 has 14 residues. Trimming cost V 3 bases and J 4 bases, with 11 bases left between them. Germline CDR1 is LNHDA and CDR2 is SQIVND (reference sequence).

The genes are TRBV5-1 and TRBJ2-3, with D tentatively TRBD2 (6 bases). This CDR3 contains 15 residues. Trimming shortened V by 0 bases and J by 1 base, and 9 bases separated the two germline ends. Germline loops: CDR1 SGHRS, CDR2 YFSETQ. CDR3 in amino acids: CASSLAGGRTDTQYF. DNA of the CDR3: TGCGCCAGCAGCTTGGCCGGGGGACGCACAGATACGCAGTATTTT. Complete variable domain (other parts from reference TRBV5-1 and TRBJ2-3): KAGVTQTPRYLIKTRGQQVTLSCSPISGHRSVSWYQQTPGQGLQFLFEYFSETQRNKGNFPGRFSGRQFSNSRSEMNVSTLELGDSALYLCASSLAGGRTDTQYFGPGTRLTVL.

This sequence joins TRBV9 and TRBJ1-6, with D perhaps TRBD1 (6 bases). Germline CDR1 is SGDLS and CDR2 is YYNGEE. Trimming took 4 bases from V and 6 from J, leaving 11 bases between them. The length of the CDR3 is 14 residues. The chain's CDR3 is CASSLTDSNSPLHF. CDR3 DNA: TGTGCCAGCAGCCTAACGGACAGTAATTCACCCCTCCACTTT.

The chain carries TRBV4-2 and TRBJ2-7; TRBD1 agrees at 8 bases. CDR1 and CDR2 (germline): LGHNA, YNFKEQ. This CDR3 comprises 16 residues. V shed 3 bases and J 11 bases; nucleotides not matched to a gene: 18. DNA for the CDR3: TGTGCCAGCAGCCAGATTATAGGACAGGGCCGCCTCAGAGAGTACTTC. Translating it yields CASSQIIGQGRLREYF.

This clone occurred once. The chain recombines TRBV9 with TRBJ1-5; no firm D call. Germline CDR1 reads SGDLS; CDR2 reads YYNGEE. The CDR3 is 15 residues long. Trimming cost V 1 base and J 8 bases, with 16 bases left between them. CDR3 protein: CASSVSYSNIEPQHF. The CDR3, as DNA: TGTGCCAGCAGCGTAAGTTATAGTAATATTGAGCCCCAGCATTTT.

The chain uses TRBV27 and TRBJ2-7; possible D gene TRBD2, 6 bases. In germline, CDR1 is MNHEY, CDR2 SMNVEV (reference sequence). The V end lost 8 bases, the J end lost 5 bases, and 16 bases lay between the germline ends. This CDR3 region has 13 residues. CDR3 sequence (DNA): TGTGCCAGCCGGGGGTTGGGGAGAAACGAGCAGTACTTC. Translating gives CASRGLGRNEQYF.

This rearrangement joins TRBV4-1 to TRBJ2-1; no reliable D call. This CDR3 is built from 17 residues. The ends were cut back, 1 base at V and 0 bases at J, with 13 bases in the middle. Germline assignment: CDR1 MGHRA and CDR2 YSYEKL. The CDR3 nucleotides are TGCGCCAGCAGCCAAGTGGCTGGCCACAGCTCCTACAATGAGCAGTTCTTC. Encoded protein: CASSQVAGHSSYNEQFF.

This clone was observed once. The rearrangement links TRBV10-3 to TRBJ2-3, with 12 bases that match TRBD2. Germline trimming cut 3 bases from V and 6 bases from J; bases unmatched to any gene: 7. Germline CDR1 is ENHRY and CDR2 is SYGVKD. The CDR3 contains 16 residues. The CDR3 spells CAISDILAGGEDTQYF. CDR3 in DNA: TGTGCCATCAGTGACATACTAGCGGGGGGTGAGGATACGCAGTATTTT.

The chain joins TRBV15 to TRBJ1-2; no firm D call. The CDR3 is 13 residues long. In germline, CDR1 is LNHNV, CDR2 YYDKDF (reference sequence). V gave up 0 bases and J gave up 7 bases, with 9 bases separating them. The CDR3 DNA reads as TGTGCCACCAGCAGAGATTATCTTGGTGGCTACACCTTC. Protein sequence: CATSRDYLGGYTF.

The rearrangement uses TRBV30 and TRBJ1-6, with TRBD1 as a possible D gene (5 bases). The CDR3 spans 15 residues. Germline V gives CDR1 GTSNPN, CDR2 SVGIG (reference sequence). Trimming cost V 2 bases and J 0 bases, with 8 bases left between them. The DNA of the CDR3 is TGTGCCTGGAGTAGGGGCTACTCCTATAATTCACCCCTCCACTTT. It yields the protein CAWSRGYSYNSPLHF.

The chain combines TRBV5-4 with TRBJ2-1; 8 nucleotides match TRBD2. Germline V gene data show CDR1 as SGHNT and CDR2 as YYREEE (reference sequence). With V trimmed by 5 bases and J by 0 bases, 7 bases remained unmatched. The CDR3 covers 16 residues. The CDR3 spells CASSREGPSSYNEQFF. The CDR3 DNA sequence: TGTGCCAGCAGTCGGGAGGGCCCAAGCTCCTACAATGAGCAGTTCTTC. Full variable domain (rest looked up from reference TRBV5-4 and TRBJ2-1): ETGVTQSPTHLIKTRGQQVTLRCSSQSGHNTVSWYQQALGQGPQFIFQYYREEENGRGNFPPRFSGLQFPNYSSELNVNALELDDSALYLCASSREGPSSYNEQFFGPGTRLTVL.

The chain is built from TRBV29-1 and TRBJ1-2; D unclear. CDR1 and CDR2 from the germline V gene are SQVTM and ANQGSEA. CDR3 length equals 14 residues. Trimming pared 2 bases from V and 4 bases from J, leaving 14 bases between. CDR3 loop: CSVEKRVSTYGYTF. CDR3 in DNA: TGCAGCGTTGAAAAAAGGGTCTCAACCTATGGCTACACCTTC.

The chain recombines TRBV5-1 with TRBJ2-1; the D gene is possibly TRBD1 (6 bases). CDR1 and CDR2 (germline): SGHRS, YFSETQ. Deletions cut 2 bases from V and 6 bases from J, with 15 bases between. The CDR3 has 15 residues. The CDR3 bases are TGCGCCAGCAGCTTCAGTCAGGGGAACACCAATGAGCAGTTCTTC. Translating gives CASSFSQGNTNEQFF.

For the CDR3, the DNA is TGCGCCAGCAGTTTCCAGAACACTGAAGCTTTCTTT. Amino acid sequence: CASSFQNTEAFF. The chain carries TRBV10-1 and TRBJ1-1; D not certain. The CDR3 runs to 12 residues. Germline assignment: CDR1 WNHNN and CDR2 SYGVQD (reference sequence). The V gene lost 5 bases and the J gene lost 1 base, with 5 bases spanning the gap.